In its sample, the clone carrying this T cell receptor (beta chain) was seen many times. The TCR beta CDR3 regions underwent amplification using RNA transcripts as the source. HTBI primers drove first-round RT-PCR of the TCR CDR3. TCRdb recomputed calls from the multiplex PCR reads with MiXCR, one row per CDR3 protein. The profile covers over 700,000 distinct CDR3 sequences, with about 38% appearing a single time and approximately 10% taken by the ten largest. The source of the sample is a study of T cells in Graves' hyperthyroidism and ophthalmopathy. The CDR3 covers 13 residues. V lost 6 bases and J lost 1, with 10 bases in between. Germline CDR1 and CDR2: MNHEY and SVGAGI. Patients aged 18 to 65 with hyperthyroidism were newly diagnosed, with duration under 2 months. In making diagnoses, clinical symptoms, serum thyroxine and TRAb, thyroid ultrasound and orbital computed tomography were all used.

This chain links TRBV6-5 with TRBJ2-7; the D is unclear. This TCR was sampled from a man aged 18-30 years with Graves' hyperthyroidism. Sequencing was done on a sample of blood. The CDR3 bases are TGTGCCAGCAGCTACGACGGTTCCTACGAGCAGTACTTC. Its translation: CASSYDGSYEQYF.